The source of this T cell receptor beta chain is a study of shared clonotypes between healthy human individuals. Overall study findings and caveats: Sorted-subset samples were not fully sequenced, rarefaction indicated.

In germline, CDR1 is MNHEY, CDR2 SMNVEV (reference sequence). This CDR3 region has 13 residues. V lost 6 bases, J lost 3 bases, and 12 bases lay in between. TCRdb keeps only in-frame clones here, not all; method: immunoSEQ multiplex PCR. The sample carries over 750,000 clones, about 97% recorded once. CD8 cells classed as naive were CD45RO-negative and positively selected for CCR7, excluding terminally differentiated effector memory CD45RA+ cells. Concerning this clone itself: Its cognate antigen is unknown.

The V gene is TRBV27, the J gene TRBJ2-7; the D is unclear. The source of this sequence is a man aged 25-45 years in good health. Sequenced: naive CD8+ T cells sorted from blood. This CDR3 reads CASSDDIFYEQYF. In nucleotides, the CDR3 is TGTGCCAGCAGCGATGACATTTTCTACGAGCAGTACTTC.